Following are 23 T cell receptor beta chains from one sample sequenced in a study of cytomegalovirus exposure and HLA in healthy donors. The PCR made use of 60 Vbeta and 13 Jbeta primers. The assay was immunoSEQ multiplex PCR, and TCRdb's table has in-frame clones only and misses some. The repertoire includes 99,000 or so clones, 79% of them detected once, and over 2.5% sits in the top ten. The sequenced sample was PBMCs. Receptors originate from a male donor in good health and CMV-seropositive.

In DNA form, the CDR3 reads TGTGCCAGCAGTGAAGATAGGGGGGATACGCAGTATTTT. Protein product: CASSEDRGDTQYF. This sequence joins TRBV2 and TRBJ2-3; D may be TRBD1 (6 bases). V was pared by 1 base and J by 6 bases, with 8 bases between. The CDR3 is 13 amino acids. Germline CDR1 and CDR2: SNHLY and FYNNEI.

This chain joins TRBV6-5 and TRBJ2-7; D is possibly TRBD1 (6 bases). The CDR3 has 15 amino acids. The V end lost 5 bases, the J end lost 2 bases, and 16 bases lay between the germline ends. CDR1 is MNHEY and CDR2 is SVGAGI in the germline V gene. The CDR3 protein is CASSAYLTGTYEQYF. For the CDR3, the DNA is TGTGCCAGCAGTGCCTATTTGACAGGAACCTACGAGCAGTACTTC.

The rearrangement joins TRBV6-5 to TRBJ1-1, with 9 bases identical to TRBD1. Germline V gives CDR1 MNHEY, CDR2 SVGAGI. V was clipped by 6 bases and J by 4 bases; unmatched bases: 6. The CDR3 is made up of 14 amino acids. For the CDR3, the DNA is TGTGCCAGCAGACCACGGACAGGGGCCACTGAAGCTTTCTTT. This translates into CASRPRTGATEAFF.

This clone was seen more than once but under ten times. The chain employs TRBV4-3 and TRBJ1-2, with D perhaps TRBD1 (6 bases). Germline V gene data show CDR1 as LGHNA and CDR2 as YSLEER. Trimming took off 4 bases at V and 4 bases at J, with 19 bases between the two ends. CDR3 length equals 16 residues. This CDR3 is CASSPKYPGQFYGYTF. The CDR3 DNA reads TGCGCCAGCAGCCCCAAGTATCCAGGACAGTTCTATGGCTACACCTTC.

This sequence joins TRBV11-2 and TRBJ2-1, with TRBD1 matching over 7 bases. Trimming took 5 bases from V and 1 from J; bases not matched to a gene: 11. The CDR3 loop spans 17 amino acids. CDR1 and CDR2 from the germline V gene are SGHAT and FQNNGV. Written as DNA, the CDR3 is TGTGCCAGCAGCCGAACTAACAGGGGAGCTTCCTACAATGAGCAGTTCTTC. Protein: CASSRTNRGASYNEQFF.

Concerning this clone itself: A read error may account for a junction end that differs from germline. The V gene is TRBV30, the J gene TRBJ2-5; 12 nucleotides align to TRBD2. The CDR3 length is 11 residues. Germline assignment: CDR1 GTSNPN and CDR2 SVGIG (reference sequence). Here the CDR3 reads CASSLLAGGNF. The CDR3 DNA reads as TGTGCCTCCTCCCTACTAGCGGGGGGCAACTTC.

The CDR3 nucleotides are TGTGCCAGCAGAGAAAGGACAGGGACTGAAGCTTTCTTT. This sequence encodes CASRERTGTEAFF. The chain uses TRBV2 and TRBJ1-1, with 8 bases matching TRBD1. The V segment lost 6 bases and the J segment 5 bases; nucleotides outside the gene matches: 5. The CDR3 is 13 residues long. Germline-derived CDR1 and CDR2 are SNHLY and FYNNEI.

This clone has just a few counts. The CDR3 region is CASSLTSGDYEQYF. As DNA, the CDR3 is TGTGCCAGCTCACTAACTAGCGGGGACTACGAGCAGTACTTC. The chain combines TRBV18 with TRBJ2-7; TRBD2 aligns across 10 bases. J lost 3 bases, V lost 4 bases, and 3 bases had no gene match. Germline lookup yields CDR1 KGHSH and CDR2 LQKENI. The CDR3 is made up of 14 amino acids.

V usage is TRBV9 and J usage is TRBJ2-2; D is possibly TRBD1 (5 bases). Germline V gene lookup returns CDR1 SGDLS and CDR2 YYNGEE. Trimming removed 4 bases from V and 0 bases from J, with 19 bases in between. This CDR3 has 18 amino acids. CDR3 in amino acids: CASSPSRLAGPNTGELFF. CDR3 nucleotides: TGTGCCAGCAGCCCCTCGCGGCTCGCAGGGCCGAACACCGGGGAGCTGTTTTTT. Combining the CDR3 with reference TRBV9 and TRBJ2-2 gives the whole variable domain DSGVTQTPKHLITATGQRVTLRCSPRSGDLSVYWYQQSLDQGLQFLIQYYNGEERAKGNILERFSAQQFPDLHSELNLSSLELGDSALYFCASSPSRLAGPNTGELFFGEGSRLTVL.

The CDR3 sequence: CASTSAAQGAPLHF. The CDR3 nucleotides read TGTGCCAGTACCTCGGCGGCCCAAGGGGCACCCCTCCACTTT. The chain is built from TRBV19 and TRBJ1-6, with D possibly TRBD1 on 5 matching bases. From germline, CDR1 is LNHDA and CDR2 SQIVND (reference sequence). CDR3 size: 14 residues. The V and J ends lost 7 bases and 11 bases respectively, with 18 bases between them.

The chain carries TRBV5-4 and TRBJ2-1; 10 bases line up with TRBD2. This CDR3 has 13 amino acids. Germline V gives CDR1 SGHNT, CDR2 YYREEE (reference sequence). Germline trimming cut 0 bases from V and 9 bases from J; bases unmatched to any gene: 0. The CDR3 loop reads CASSLVAGGEQFF. The CDR3 nucleotides read TGTGCCAGCAGCTTGGTAGCGGGGGGTGAGCAGTTCTTC. The whole variable domain, remainder taken from reference TRBV5-4 and TRBJ2-1, is ETGVTQSPTHLIKTRGQQVTLRCSSQSGHNTVSWYQQALGQGPQFIFQYYREEENGRGNFPPRFSGLQFPNYSSELNVNALELDDSALYLCASSLVAGGEQFFGPGTRLTVL.

The chain carries TRBV11-2 and TRBJ1-1; D is ambiguous. The CDR3 totals 13 residues. Looked up from germline, CDR1 is SGHAT and CDR2 is FQNNGV. Trimming stripped 3 bases from V and 3 bases from J, with 8 bases between. The CDR3 reads CASSFTQDTEAFF. The CDR3 nucleotides are TGTGCCAGCAGCTTCACGCAGGACACTGAAGCTTTCTTT.

This clone was found once. The rearrangement joins TRBV2 to TRBJ2-2, with 9 bases fitting TRBD1. This CDR3 is 16 amino acids long. Germline lookup yields CDR1 SNHLY and CDR2 FYNNEI. V lost 3 bases to trimming and J lost 5 bases; unmatched junction nucleotides: 7. The CDR3 loop reads CASSERAQGATGELFF. DNA for the CDR3: TGTGCCAGCAGTGAGAGGGCACAGGGGGCGACCGGGGAGCTGTTTTTT.

The V call is TRBV7-9, the J call TRBJ1-4; 7 positions agree with TRBD1. Germline-derived CDR1 and CDR2 are SEHNR and FQNEAQ (reference sequence). V lost 5 bases to trimming and J lost 10 bases; unmatched junction nucleotides: 13. The CDR3 consists of 15 residues. CDR3 protein: CASSRQGDSVGKLFF. CDR3 coding DNA: TGTGCCAGCAGCCGACAAGGGGACAGCGTTGGAAAACTGTTTTTT. Variable domain in full (rest from reference TRBV7-9 and TRBJ1-4): DTGVSQNPRHKITKRGQNVTFRCDPISEHNRLYWYRQTLGQGPEFLTYFQNEAQLEKSRLLSDRFSAERPKGSFSTLEIQRTEQGDSAMYLCASSRQGDSVGKLFFGSGTQLSVL.

The CDR3 loop is CASSSLTDTQYF. The DNA for the CDR3 is TGTGCCAGCAGCTCCCTCACAGATACGCAGTATTTT. This chain connects TRBV7-2 to TRBJ2-3; D gene unclear. The ends were cut back, 4 bases at V and 2 bases at J, with 4 bases in the middle. The CDR3 is 12 amino acids. Germline CDR1 and CDR2: SGHTA and FQGNSA.

This chain uses TRBV10-3 with TRBJ1-2; D gene uncertain. CDR1 ENHRY and CDR2 SYGVKD come from the germline V gene. V lost 0 bases and J lost 10, with 9 bases in between. This CDR3 is built from 12 residues. The CDR3 loop reads CAISESEYAYTF. The CDR3 DNA follows: TGTGCCATCAGTGAGTCTGAGTACGCCTACACCTTC.

This chain connects TRBV19 to TRBJ1-5; 10 positions agree with TRBD1. V lost 5 bases to trimming and J lost 2 bases; unmatched junction nucleotides: 3. The CDR3 is made up of 15 amino acids. Germline V CDR1 and CDR2: LNHDA, SQIVND (reference sequence). The CDR3, as DNA: TGTGCCAGTAGTTCGACAGGGGGCGGCAATCAGCCCCAGCATTTT. Translated: CASSSTGGGNQPQHF.

The rearrangement links TRBV7-2 to TRBJ2-6, with D perhaps matching TRBD1 (6 bases). The CDR3 loop spans 16 amino acids. With 1 base removed from V and 2 bases from J, the gap between germline ends came to 9 bases. Germline V gene data show CDR1 as SGHTA and CDR2 as FQGNSA. CDR3 protein: CASSLGTGPGANVLTF. The CDR3 DNA sequence: TGTGCCAGCAGCTTAGGCACAGGGCCTGGGGCCAACGTCCTGACTTTC.

There are a few counts of this clone. This chain joins TRBV30 and TRBJ2-7, with 7 bases fitting TRBD1. With V trimmed by 5 bases and J by 2 bases, 6 bases remained unmatched. Germline CDR1 reads GTSNPN; CDR2 reads SVGIG (reference sequence). The CDR3 is made up of 13 amino acids. In DNA form, the CDR3 reads TGTGCCTGGGCCCGGGACAGTACCTACGAGCAGTACTTC. Its protein is CAWARDSTYEQYF.

In its sample, this clone was seen a few times. This chain joins TRBV7-2 and TRBJ2-7; 8 nucleotides align to TRBD1. Germline assignment: CDR1 SGHTA and CDR2 FQGNSA. The V gene end was trimmed by 5 bases and the J gene end by 9 bases; junction bases not matched to a gene: 6. The CDR3 is 12 residues long. CDR3 in DNA: TGTGCCAGCAGCCTAAGGACAGGGTGGCAGTACTTC. Protein product: CASSLRTGWQYF.

As concerns this clone: A junction boundary mismatches the germline segment, possibly from a read error. The rearrangement links TRBV5-6 to TRBJ2-7, with 7 bases lining up with TRBD1. The length of the CDR3 is 15 residues. Per the germline V gene, CDR1 is SGHDT and CDR2 is YYEEEE. The CDR3 sequence: CASSLAAGGIDEQYF. CDR3 DNA sequence: TGTGCCAGCAGCTTGGCGGCAGGGGGAATCGACGAGCAGTATTTC.

The V gene is TRBV5-4, the J gene TRBJ2-1, with 7 positions matching TRBD1. Trimming at V came to 3 bases and at J to 1 base, leaving 4 bases not matched to a gene. Germline V gene sequence: CDR1 SGHNT, CDR2 YYREEE (reference sequence). The CDR3 is made up of 15 amino acids. The CDR3 loop reads CASSSGTASYNEQFF. As DNA, the CDR3 is TGTGCCAGCAGCTCCGGGACAGCGTCCTACAATGAGCAGTTCTTC.

The V and J genes are TRBV5-6 and TRBJ1-1; tentative D call: TRBD1 (5 bases). The CDR3 runs 17 residues. Trimming shortened V by 0 bases and J by 3 bases, and 18 bases separated the two germline ends. Germline loops: CDR1 SGHDT, CDR2 YYEEEE. CDR3 loop: CASSLALAGNPDTEAFF. The CDR3 DNA follows: TGTGCCAGCAGCTTGGCCCTGGCAGGGAATCCGGACACTGAAGCTTTCTTT.